Each of the 8 T cell receptor beta chains below was sequenced from the same sample in a study of human CD4 T cells and Enterobacteriaceae. Repertoires were generated with immunoSEQ multiplex PCR, while TCRdb's copy carries only in-frame clones and drops some. The table lists some 26,000 clones, about four fifths of them singletons. Sorting took every CD4+ cell except CD45RA+CCR7+CD95- naive cells, reaching over 95% purity. Sequencing was carried out using memory CD4+ T cells from blood. These TCRs come from a human donor in good health.

V and J are TRBV30 and TRBJ1-5; 7 bases fit TRBD1. V trimming: 3 bases; J trimming: 4 bases; junction bases outside the gene matches: 6. The CDR3 is made up of 14 amino acids. CDR1 GTSNPN and CDR2 SVGIG come from the germline V gene (reference sequence). DNA for the CDR3: TGTGCCTGGAGCGGACAGGTTCGGAATCAGCCCCAGCATTTT. The encoded protein is CAWSGQVRNQPQHF.

The V call is TRBV2, the J call TRBJ2-2; D perhaps matches TRBD1 (5 bases). Trimming left V 2 bases short and J 9 bases short, with 16 bases between. Germline V gives CDR1 SNHLY, CDR2 FYNNEI. The CDR3 has 15 residues. CDR3 sequence: CASSESGLFRWELFF. As DNA, the CDR3 is TGTGCCAGCAGTGAATCAGGGTTGTTTCGCTGGGAGCTGTTTTTT.

The chain carries TRBV5-1 and TRBJ2-1; a possible D gene is TRBD2 (5 bases). The germline CDR1 and CDR2 sequences are SGHRS and YFSETQ. The CDR3 loop spans 12 amino acids. V gave up 0 bases and J gave up 10 bases, with 8 bases separating them. This CDR3 reads CASSLGTGEQFF. The CDR3 DNA follows: TGCGCCAGCAGCTTGGGGACTGGGGAGCAGTTCTTC.

The sample holds a few counts of this clone. The genes are TRBV5-4 and TRBJ1-5; TRBD1 matches 9 bases. This CDR3 spans 19 amino acids. Losses at the gene ends were 2 bases for V and 0 bases for J; bases not matched to a gene: 12. The germline V gene encodes CDR1 SGHNT and CDR2 YYREEE (reference sequence). CDR3 protein: CASSFQAGTGPYSNQPQHF. CDR3 coding DNA: TGTGCCAGCAGCTTTCAAGCCGGGACAGGGCCTTATAGCAATCAGCCCCAGCATTTT.

The chain couples TRBV27 to TRBJ2-3, with 7 positions matching TRBD1. Trimming took 6 bases from V and 4 from J; bases not matched to a gene: 7. Germline V CDR1 and CDR2: MNHEY, SMNVEV (reference sequence). The CDR3 length is 14 residues. The CDR3 here is CASSPWDRSDTQYF. CDR3 nucleotides: TGTGCCAGCAGCCCCTGGGACAGATCAGATACGCAGTATTTT.

The rearrangement uses TRBV6-6 and TRBJ2-1; 10 bases fit TRBD2. The V segment lost 10 bases and the J segment 4 bases; nucleotides outside the gene matches: 7. The germline V gene encodes CDR1 MNHNY and CDR2 SVGAGI (reference sequence). This CDR3 contains 14 residues. The CDR3 spells CATTGTSEYNEQFF. The DNA for the CDR3 is TGTGCCACTACCGGGACTAGCGAATACAATGAGCAGTTCTTC.

This clone was detected once. The chain carries TRBV5-1 and TRBJ2-1; 8 bases match TRBD2. The CDR3 has 16 amino acids. V lost 4 bases and J lost 0; bases outside the gene matches: 6. CDR1 and CDR2 (germline): SGHRS, YFSETQ. CDR3 in amino acids: CASSKLAASSYNEQFF. The CDR3 region has the DNA TGCGCCAGCAGCAAACTAGCGGCGAGCTCCTACAATGAGCAGTTCTTC.

The chain employs TRBV6-1 and TRBJ2-1; D gene ambiguous. V lost 5 bases and J 7 bases, leaving 9 bases between the germline ends. This CDR3 has 12 residues. CDR1 MNHNS and CDR2 SASEGT come from the germline V gene. The CDR3 region is CASSSAWNEQFF. CDR3 DNA: TGTGCCAGCAGTAGTGCGTGGAATGAGCAGTTCTTC.